This TCR beta chain was recorded in a study of blood T cell repertoires in COVID-19. Profiling relied on immunoSEQ multiplex PCR, and the TCRdb table lists in-frame clones only, not all of them. The sample shows around 380,000 clones, more than 75% of them seen only once. The receptor was derived from a human donor with acute or convalescent COVID-19. The donor label of this sample is uncertain. Input material: peripheral blood.

The CDR3 DNA reads as TGTGCCAGCAGCCAAGGGGCGGGGGACGGGACCCAGTACTTC. Amino acids: CASSQGAGDGTQYF. The chain recombines TRBV3-1 (or the pseudogene TRBV3-2) with TRBJ2-5; 7 nucleotides agree with TRBD2. With 1 base clipped from V and 7 bases from J, the junction kept 6 bases outside the gene matches. CDR1 is LGHDT and CDR2 is YNNKEL in the germline V gene (reference sequence). CDR3 size: 14 residues.